These 13 T cell receptor beta chains were all obtained from the same sample, sequenced in a study of beta chain features in type 1 diabetes. The study reverse transcribed the entire isolated RNA, so it sequenced expressed TCRB transcripts. The repertoire was sequenced with immunoSEQ multiplex PCR; TCRdb's copy has only in-frame clones and lacks some. The data show 850,000 to 900,000 clones, 15% to 20% seen once. Sequencing used naive CD4+ T cells from blood. These receptors were obtained from a woman younger than 30 in good health.

The genes are TRBV10-3 and TRBJ2-3; 9 bases fit TRBD2. The length of the CDR3 is 14 residues. Germline CDR1 reads ENHRY; CDR2 reads SYGVKD. Losses at the gene ends were 5 bases for V and 3 bases for J; bases not matched to a gene: 3. The CDR3 bases are TGTGCCATCAGTCTAGCGGGACCTACAGATACGCAGTATTTT. Translating gives CAISLAGPTDTQYF.

This chain connects TRBV4-2 to TRBJ2-2; D is undetermined. V lost 0 bases, J lost 4 bases, and 6 bases lay in between. The CDR3 loop spans 14 amino acids. Looked up from germline, CDR1 is LGHNA and CDR2 is YNFKEQ. The CDR3 DNA follows: TGTGCCAGCAGCCAAGATGCCCGCACCGGGGAGCTGTTTTTT. Its translation is CASSQDARTGELFF.

About this clone: This specimen includes other DNA sequences encoding the same CDR3. The rearrangement uses TRBV28 and TRBJ1-2, with D uncertain. CDR3 size: 12 residues. From germline, CDR1 is MDHEN and CDR2 SYDVKM. The V end lost 3 bases, the J end lost 5 bases, and 7 bases lay between the germline ends. The CDR3 protein is CASSFVGYGYTF. DNA of the CDR3: TGTGCCAGCAGTTTCGTGGGTTATGGCTACACCTTC.

In this sample, this clone turned up a few times. This chain joins TRBV18 and TRBJ2-7; D possibly matches TRBD1 or TRBD2 (6 bases each). Germline V lookup: CDR1 KGHSH, CDR2 LQKENI. CDR3 length: 14 residues. V was cut by 3 bases and J by 2 bases, with 11 bases left in between. The CDR3, as DNA: TGTGCCAGCTCACCGGGGGGCGGCCCCTACGAGCAGTACTTC. Amino acids: CASSPGGGPYEQYF.

This clone has just a few counts. The chain uses TRBV5-1 and TRBJ2-3; either TRBD1 or TRBD2 may supply D (5 bases each). V lost 0 bases, J lost 6 bases, and 14 bases lay in between. The CDR3 spans 15 residues. The germline CDR1 and CDR2 sequences are SGHRS and YFSETQ. Here the CDR3 reads CASSLVGTTIDTQYF. The CDR3 coding sequence is TGCGCCAGCAGCTTGGTTGGGACCACGATCGATACGCAGTATTTT. Full variable domain (missing parts from reference TRBV5-1 and TRBJ2-3): KAGVTQTPRYLIKTRGQQVTLSCSPISGHRSVSWYQQTPGQGLQFLFEYFSETQRNKGNFPGRFSGRQFSNSRSEMNVSTLELGDSALYLCASSLVGTTIDTQYFGPGTRLTVL.

The table lists this clone with a few counts. This chain uses TRBV11-2 with TRBJ2-3; TRBD2 agrees at 8 bases. The CDR3 extends over 18 amino acids. Trimming removed 5 bases from V and 2 bases from J; junction bases left unmatched: 15. Germline CDR1 and CDR2: SGHAT and FQNNGV. In DNA form, the CDR3 reads TGTGCCAGCAGCCAAGGAGCGGGAGCCCTTGCTTACACAGATACGCAGTATTTT. Protein product: CASSQGAGALAYTDTQYF.

This clone was observed a handful of times. The chain combines TRBV5-6 with TRBJ2-3, with D maybe TRBD2 (6 bases). This CDR3 is built from 16 residues. Germline loops: CDR1 SGHDT, CDR2 YYEEEE. V shed 0 bases and J shed 5 bases, with 16 bases lying between them. CDR3 amino acids: CASSLGIGLNRDTQYF. Here the CDR3 DNA reads TGTGCCAGCAGCTTGGGTATTGGACTAAACAGAGATACGCAGTATTTT.

Only one count was recorded for this clone. The chain has TRBV29-1 and TRBJ1-4; 9 bases are shared with TRBD1. J lost 4 bases, V lost 7 bases, and 7 bases had no gene match. Germline V gene data show CDR1 as SQVTM and CDR2 as ANQGSEA. The length of the CDR3 is 14 residues. CDR3 sequence (DNA): TGCAGCGCGACCGGGACAGGGAATAATGAAAAACTGTTTTTT. Translated, it gives CSATGTGNNEKLFF.

This chain links TRBV19 with TRBJ2-7; D call uncertain. Germline CDR1 and CDR2: LNHDA and SQIVND (reference sequence). Trimming took off 1 base at V and 5 bases at J, with 9 bases between the two ends. This CDR3 comprises 13 residues. The CDR3 here is CASSIVYRDEQYF. The CDR3 nucleotides are TGTGCCAGTAGTATAGTGTACCGAGACGAGCAGTACTTC.

The V gene is TRBV28, the J gene TRBJ2-1; TRBD2 matches at 12 bases. The CDR3 extends over 21 amino acids. V gave up 5 bases and J gave up 0 bases; unmatched junction bases: 17. CDR1 is MDHEN and CDR2 is SYDVKM in the germline V gene. CDR3 region: CASSRSLWGLAGASSYNEQFF. The CDR3 bases are TGTGCCAGCAGTCGTTCCCTCTGGGGACTAGCGGGTGCGAGCTCCTACAATGAGCAGTTCTTC.

There are a few counts of this clone. This chain joins TRBV18 and TRBJ2-6; maybe TRBD1 (6 bases). This CDR3 spans 16 amino acids. The V end lost 3 bases, the J end lost 1 base, and 10 bases lay between the germline ends. CDR1 and CDR2 (germline): KGHSH, LQKENI. DNA of the CDR3: TGTGCCAGCTCACCTCAAGGACAGTCTGGGGCCAACGTCCTGACTTTC. Protein: CASSPQGQSGANVLTF.

The chain carries TRBV5-4 and TRBJ2-1; D possibly uses TRBD1 or TRBD2 (5 bases each). Trimming removed 4 bases at V and 13 bases at J, with 21 bases between. CDR1 SGHNT and CDR2 YYREEE come from the germline V gene (reference sequence). CDR3 length: 14 amino acids. CDR3 nucleotide sequence: TGTGCCAGCAGCCCACGTGCCGCCGGGGCGAGACAGTTCTTC. Translated: CASSPRAAGARQFF.

The genes are TRBV27 and TRBJ2-2; the match to TRBD1 covers 7 bases. The CDR3 is 14 amino acids. Germline-derived CDR1 and CDR2 are MNHEY and SMNVEV (reference sequence). Trimming took 2 bases from V and 7 from J; bases not matched to a gene: 4. The CDR3 sequence is CASSLKQGLGELFF. The CDR3 DNA reads TGTGCCAGCAGTTTAAAACAGGGGCTCGGGGAGCTGTTTTTT.